This T cell receptor beta chain was observed in a study of blood T cell repertoires in COVID-19. Looking at the study overall: In each case, the material was cDNA or gDNA derived from T cells, B-cell-depleted T cells, or PBMCs.

Recruits, aged roughly 18 to 95 years, lived in 25 or so US areas. In assigning cohorts, the study relied on participant-reported clinical history. Using immunoSEQ multiplex PCR, the repertoire was profiled, and TCRdb retains in-frame clones only, with some absent. Here the sample spans approximately 82,000 clones, 75% to 90% being singletons. The ends were cut back, 3 bases at V and 6 bases at J, with 14 bases in the middle. Germline V lookup: CDR1 MGHDK, CDR2 SYGVNS. The CDR3 length is 15 residues. Sequencing input: PBMCs or T cells enriched from blood (not recorded which). This TCR was sampled from a woman between 45 and 60 years old with acute COVID-19. V and J are TRBV25-1 and TRBJ1-4; D might be TRBD1 (6 bases). The CDR3 nucleotides read TGTGCCAGCAGTGATTTCGACAGGTTTGATGAAAAACTGTTTTTT. Amino acids: CASSDFDRFDEKLFF. Filled out from reference TRBV25-1 and TRBJ1-4, the complete variable domain reads EADIYQTPRYLVIGTGKKITLECSQTMGHDKMYWYQQDPGMELHLIHYSYGVNSTEKGDLSSESTVSRIRTEHFPLTLESARPSHTSQYLCASSDFDRFDEKLFFGSGTQLSVL.